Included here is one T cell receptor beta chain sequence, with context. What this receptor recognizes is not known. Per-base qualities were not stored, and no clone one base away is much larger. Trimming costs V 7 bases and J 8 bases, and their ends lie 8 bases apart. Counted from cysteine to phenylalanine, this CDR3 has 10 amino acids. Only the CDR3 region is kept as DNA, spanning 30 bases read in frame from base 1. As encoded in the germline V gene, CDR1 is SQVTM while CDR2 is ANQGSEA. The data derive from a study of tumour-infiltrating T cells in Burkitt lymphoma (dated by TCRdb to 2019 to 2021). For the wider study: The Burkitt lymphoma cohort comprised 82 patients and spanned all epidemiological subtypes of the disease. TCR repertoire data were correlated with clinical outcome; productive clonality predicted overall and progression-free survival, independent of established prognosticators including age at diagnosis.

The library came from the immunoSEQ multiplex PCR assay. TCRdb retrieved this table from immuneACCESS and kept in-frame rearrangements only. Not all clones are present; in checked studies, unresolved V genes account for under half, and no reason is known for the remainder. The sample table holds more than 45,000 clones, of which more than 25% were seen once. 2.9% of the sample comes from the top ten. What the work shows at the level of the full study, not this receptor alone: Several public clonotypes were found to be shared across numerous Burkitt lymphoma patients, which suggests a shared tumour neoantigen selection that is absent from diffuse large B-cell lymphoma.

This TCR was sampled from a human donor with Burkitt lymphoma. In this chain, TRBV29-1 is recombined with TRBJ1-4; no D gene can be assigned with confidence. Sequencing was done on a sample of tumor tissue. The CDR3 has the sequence CSGQGEKLFF. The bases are TGCAGCGGTCAAGGGGAAAAACTGTTTTTT. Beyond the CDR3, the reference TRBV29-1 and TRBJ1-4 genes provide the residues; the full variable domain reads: SAVISQKPSRDICQRGTSLTIQCQVDSQVTMMFWYRQQPGQSLTLIATANQGSEATYESGFVIDKFPISRPNLTFSTLTVSNMSPEDSSIYLCSGQGEKLFFGSGTQLSVL.